The next 11 T cell receptor beta chains were all read from a single sample in a study of blood T cell repertoires in COVID-19. Libraries were prepared by immunoSEQ multiplex PCR; TCRdb keeps only in-frame clonotypes and omits some of them. Of under 250,000 clones in the sample, around 82% were seen once. Material for sequencing was peripheral blood. These TCRs come from a woman aged 25-40 years who had recovered from COVID-19.

The V call is TRBV10-3, the J call TRBJ1-1; 9 nucleotides line up with TRBD1. CDR1 is ENHRY, CDR2 SYGVKD, per germline. The CDR3 is made up of 15 amino acids. Trimming removed 4 bases from V and 1 base from J; junction bases left unmatched: 4. The CDR3 is CAISGGQGWNTEAFF. As DNA, the CDR3 is TGTGCCATCAGTGGGGGACAGGGATGGAACACTGAAGCTTTCTTT.

The CDR3: CASTPGTPVSEQYF. The CDR3 nucleotides are TGTGCCAGCACTCCCGGGACTCCCGTAAGCGAGCAGTACTTC. V and J are TRBV28 and TRBJ2-7, with D tentatively TRBD2 (6 bases). This CDR3 is 14 amino acids long. V dropped 7 bases and J dropped 6 bases, with 19 bases sitting between them. Germline assignment: CDR1 MDHEN and CDR2 SYDVKM. The full variable domain, in which reference TRBV28 and TRBJ2-7 provide the parts outside the CDR3, is DVKVTQSSRYLVKRTGEKVFLECVQDMDHENMFWYRQDPGLGLRLIYFSYDVKMKEKGDIPEGYSVSREKKERFSLILESASTNQTSMYLCASTPGTPVSEQYFGPGTRLTVT.

The chain recombines TRBV19 with TRBJ2-3; 10 bases are a match to TRBD2. There are 17 residues in the CDR3. With 4 bases clipped from V and 3 bases from J, the junction kept 10 bases outside the gene matches. Germline V CDR1 and CDR2: LNHDA, SQIVND (reference sequence). The CDR3 sequence: CASSTPPSGSRTDTQYF. The CDR3, as DNA: TGTGCCAGTAGTACCCCCCCTAGCGGGAGTCGGACAGATACGCAGTATTTT.

This clone was detected only once. V gene TRBV28 combines with J gene TRBJ1-1, with TRBD1 matching over 8 bases. CDR1 is MDHEN, CDR2 SYDVKM, per germline. CDR3 length equals 17 residues. The J segment lost 0 bases and the V segment lost 5 bases, leaving 11 bases of the junction unmatched. CDR3 residues: CASSQPRTGTMNTEAFF. As DNA, the CDR3 is TGTGCCAGCAGTCAACCTAGGACAGGGACCATGAACACTGAAGCTTTCTTT.

In this sample, this clone turned up a few times. The chain joins TRBV6-5 to TRBJ2-7; TRBD1 agrees at 7 bases. J lost 3 bases, V lost 6 bases, and 8 bases had no gene match. The germline gives CDR1 MNHEY, CDR2 SVGAGI. This CDR3 has 14 amino acids. The CDR3: CASRVGTALYEQYF. As DNA, the CDR3 is TGTGCCAGCAGGGTGGGGACAGCCCTCTACGAGCAGTACTTC.

The chain uses TRBV6-6 and TRBJ1-5; D is possibly TRBD1 (6 bases). This CDR3 has 16 amino acids. V lost 4 bases and J 1 base, leaving 14 bases between the germline ends. CDR1 and CDR2 (germline): MNHNY, SVGAGI (reference sequence). The CDR3 sequence: CASSFAGTPSNQPQHF. CDR3 nucleotide sequence: TGTGCCAGCAGTTTCGCCGGGACACCAAGCAATCAGCCCCAGCATTTT.

The J gene is TRBJ1-1, the V gene TRBV9; D uncertain. The CDR3 has 13 amino acids. Germline-derived CDR1 and CDR2 are SGDLS and YYNGEE. Trimming removed 3 bases from V and 0 bases from J, with 6 bases in between. Here the CDR3 DNA reads TGTGCCAGCAGCGCCCCTTTGAACACTGAAGCTTTCTTT. It specifies CASSAPLNTEAFF.

The CDR3 reads CASRTGNTGELFF. The CDR3 region has the DNA TGCGCCAGCAGAACAGGGAACACCGGGGAGCTGTTTTTT. The chain employs TRBV4-1 and TRBJ2-2; TRBD1 is a possible D gene (5 bases). From germline, CDR1 is MGHRA and CDR2 YSYEKL. Trimming pared 6 bases from V and 1 base from J, leaving 6 bases between. The CDR3 totals 13 residues.

Only one count was recorded for this clone. CDR3 coding DNA: TGTGCCACCAGTGATTTAGCCAGCGGGAGGGCCGATAGCAGCGGGGAGCTGTTTTTT. This gives the protein CATSDLASGRADSSGELFF. The chain is built from TRBV24-1 and TRBJ2-2; 10 bases align to TRBD2. The CDR3 spans 19 residues. The ends lost 1 base at V and 7 bases at J; junction bases unmatched: 14. The germline gives CDR1 KGHDR, CDR2 SFDVKD.

This clone has only a few counts. The chain carries TRBV14 and TRBJ1-3; D is unclear. Germline loops: CDR1 SGHDN, CDR2 FVKESK. Trimming pared 4 bases from V and 4 bases from J, leaving 5 bases between. CDR3 length equals 12 residues. The chain's CDR3 is CASSLQGNTIYF. In DNA, the CDR3 is TGTGCCAGCAGCCTCCAGGGAAACACCATATATTTT.

A single count supports this clone. This rearrangement joins TRBV29-1 to TRBJ1-2, with D possibly being TRBD1 (6 bases). Germline values: CDR1 SQVTM, CDR2 ANQGSEA. V dropped 1 base and J dropped 8 bases, with 11 bases sitting between them. The CDR3 extends over 12 amino acids. Written as DNA, the CDR3 is TGCAGCGTTGAAGTGGGGGCATTCGGCTACACCTTC. Translated, it gives CSVEVGAFGYTF.